Following are 32 T cell receptor beta chains from one sample sequenced in a study of sequential checkpoint blockade in melanoma. Here immunoSEQ multiplex PCR was the method, and the copy in TCRdb shows in-frame clones only, minus some. The table lists about 9,600 clones, less than 25% of them singletons. Indicated treatment: randomized to nivolumab then ipilimumab (arm A) or the reverse (arm B). Sequenced here: tumor tissue (inferred from file names), sampled from a patient given nivolumab and ipilimumab in sequence. These receptor sequences come from a human donor with melanoma.

V gene TRBV28 combines with J gene TRBJ1-2, with D perhaps matching TRBD1 (6 bases). V was clipped by 3 bases and J by 7 bases, with 9 bases between them. CDR1 is MDHEN, CDR2 SYDVKM, per germline. This CDR3 is 12 amino acids long. CDR3 DNA sequence: TGTGCCAGCAGTTTTTTAGGGGGTGGCTACACCTTC. Translated: CASSFLGGGYTF.

This clone is labeled as medium-sized. The J gene is TRBJ2-7, the V gene TRBV7-2, with D possibly being TRBD1 or TRBD2 (5 bases each). The ends were cut back, 5 bases at V and 3 bases at J, with 11 bases in the middle. The length of the CDR3 is 13 residues. CDR1 is SGHTA, CDR2 FQGNSA, per germline. In DNA form, the CDR3 reads TGTGCCAGCAGCAAGGGACCTAACTACGAGCAGTACTTC. Amino acids: CASSKGPNYEQYF.

This clone was detected many times. The genes are TRBV1 and TRBJ2-7. TRBV1 is classified as a pseudogene. The CDR3 covers 15 residues. CDR3 nucleotides: TGCGCCAGCAGCCAACGGAGGGGGTCTTGGGACGAGCAGTACTTC. This encodes CASSQRRGSWDEQYF.

Only a few counts were recorded for this clone. The chain carries TRBV30 and TRBJ1-2; the D gene is possibly TRBD1 (6 bases). V was shortened by 2 bases and J by 6 bases, with 13 bases between the two germline ends. CDR1 and CDR2 (germline): GTSNPN, SVGIG (reference sequence). The CDR3 totals 13 residues. The CDR3 sequence is CAWSWGGADGYTF. DNA of the CDR3: TGTGCCTGGAGTTGGGGGGGCGCGGATGGCTACACCTTC. Full variable domain (rest looked up from reference TRBV30 and TRBJ1-2): SQTIHQWPATLVQPVGSPLSLECTVEGTSNPNLYWYRQAAGRGLQLLFYSVGIGQISSEVPQNLSASRPQDRQFILSSKKLLLSDSGFYLCAWSWGGADGYTFGSGTRLTVV.

This clone was observed a handful of times. The chain couples TRBV28 to TRBJ2-1; 12 bases map to TRBD2. Germline loops: CDR1 MDHEN, CDR2 SYDVKM. V shed 8 bases and J 4 bases; nucleotides not matched to a gene: 12. The CDR3 is 17 residues long. CDR3 in DNA: TGTGCCAGCTATCTAGAGACTAGCGGGAGTAAATACAATGAGCAGTTCTTC. Protein product: CASYLETSGSKYNEQFF.

The chain is built from TRBV6-8 and TRBJ2-4, with TRBD1 identical over 9 bases. The V and J ends lost 2 bases and 7 bases, in that order; junction bases with no gene match: 6. Germline lookup yields CDR1 MNHGY and CDR2 SAAAGT. This CDR3 has 15 residues. CDR3 residues: CASSYGTGLGNIQYF. The CDR3 coding sequence is TGTGCCAGCAGTTACGGGACAGGGCTCGGGAACATTCAGTACTTC.

This clone came up a few times. V gene TRBV30 combines with J gene TRBJ1-1, with D possibly matching TRBD1 (6 bases). V gave up 7 bases and J gave up 0 bases, with 12 bases separating them. CDR3 length equals 13 residues. Germline V lookup: CDR1 GTSNPN, CDR2 SVGIG (reference sequence). CDR3 in amino acids: CASAGHMNTEAFF. Written as DNA, the CDR3 is TGTGCCTCGGCGGGACATATGAACACTGAAGCTTTCTTT.

The chain has TRBV6-8 and TRBJ2-7; D not resolved. V was clipped by 5 bases and J by 3 bases, with 14 bases between them. The CDR3 is made up of 14 amino acids. In germline, CDR1 is MNHGY, CDR2 SAAAGT. CDR3 sequence reads: CASSIPRTFYEQYF. CDR3 nucleotides: TGTGCCAGCAGTATACCCCGTACCTTCTACGAGCAGTACTTC.

The chain employs TRBV12-5 and TRBJ2-1; possibly TRBD1 or TRBD2 for D (5 bases each). Deletions cut 0 bases from V and 7 bases from J, with 22 bases between. The germline V gene has CDR1 LGHNT and CDR2 FRNRAP. The length of the CDR3 is 18 residues. The CDR3 loop is CASGLVRDGEVEINEQFF. CDR3 in DNA: TGTGCTAGTGGTTTGGTCCGGGACGGCGAAGTGGAAATAAATGAGCAGTTCTTC.

This clone was observed a few times. This rearrangement joins TRBV16 to TRBJ1-2; D ambiguous. CDR1 and CDR2 from the germline V gene are KGHSY and FQNENV. The ends were cut back, 4 bases at V and 8 bases at J, with 11 bases in the middle. This CDR3 has 12 amino acids. In DNA, the CDR3 is TGTGCCAGCAGCCTGCGTCTAGGGGGCTACACCTTC. This codes for CASSLRLGGYTF.

There are many counts of this clone. The rearrangement links TRBV11-3 to TRBJ2-7, with TRBD1 matching over 9 bases. This CDR3 has 14 amino acids. V lost 5 bases, J lost 5 bases, and 7 bases stayed unmatched. Germline lookup yields CDR1 SGHNT and CDR2 YENEEA. DNA of the CDR3: TGTGCCAGCAGCCTCGGACAGGGGAGGAACGAGCAGTACTTC. Encoded protein: CASSLGQGRNEQYF. Supplemented by reference TRBV11-3 and TRBJ2-7, the full variable domain reads EAGVVQSPRYKIIEKKQPVAFWCNPISGHNTLYWYLQNLGQGPELLIRYENEEAVDDSQLPKDRFSAERLKGVDSTLKIQPAELGDSAVYLCASSLGQGRNEQYFGPGTRLTVT.

The DNA for the CDR3 is TGTGCCAGCTCATCCCCGGGCTCTGGGGCCAACGTCCTGACTTTC. Amino acid sequence: CASSSPGSGANVLTF. This sequence joins TRBV18 and TRBJ2-6; D not resolved. The CDR3 totals 15 residues. Between the trimmed V and J ends, which lost 5 bases and 0 bases, there was a span of 8 bases. Germline V gene lookup returns CDR1 KGHSH and CDR2 LQKENI.

This clone was seen at least ten times. V usage is TRBV11-3 and J usage is TRBJ1-5; D is unclear. Germline loops: CDR1 SGHNT, CDR2 YENEEA. V lost 5 bases and J lost 3, with 14 bases in between. The CDR3 is 15 amino acids. This CDR3 reads CASSPEVAPNQPQHF. Here the CDR3 DNA reads TGTGCCAGCAGCCCTGAGGTAGCCCCCAATCAGCCCCAGCATTTT.

The J gene is TRBJ2-7, the V gene TRBV6-8, with D unresolved. The V end was cut by 5 bases, the J end by 1 base, with 9 bases between. The CDR3 spans 13 residues. Per germline, CDR1 MNHGY and CDR2 SAAAGT. The CDR3, as DNA: TGTGCCAGCAGTATAGACTCTTCCTACGAGCAGTACTTC. Amino acids: CASSIDSSYEQYF.

The V call is TRBV15, the J call TRBJ1-2; D unclear. Deletions cut 0 bases from V and 3 bases from J, with 8 bases between. The CDR3 length is 14 residues. CDR1 is LNHNV, CDR2 YYDKDF, per germline (reference sequence). CDR3 bases: TGTGCCACCAGCAGAGATTGGGCTGACTATGGCTACACCTTC. Residues: CATSRDWADYGYTF.

This clone was observed a handful of times. CDR3 residues: CASSLAGVPSEQYF. Written as DNA, the CDR3 is TGTGCCAGCAGCTTGGCGGGGGTTCCCTCCGAGCAGTACTTC. This rearrangement joins TRBV7-6 to TRBJ2-7; 7 bases agree with TRBD2. Per germline, CDR1 SGHVS and CDR2 FNYEAQ. Losses at the gene ends were 3 bases for V and 6 bases for J; bases not matched to a gene: 8. There are 14 residues in the CDR3.

The chain's CDR3 is CASSPARTGTEKLFF. The CDR3 nucleotides are TGTGCCAGCTCACCCGCCCGGACAGGGACTGAAAAACTGTTTTTT. The chain has TRBV18 and TRBJ1-4; the match to TRBD1 covers 8 bases. CDR3 length: 15 amino acids. The junction had 7 bases not matched to a gene; V was cut back by 3 bases and J by 7 bases. The germline gives CDR1 KGHSH, CDR2 LQKENI. The full variable domain, in which reference TRBV18 and TRBJ1-4 provide the parts outside the CDR3, is NAGVMQNPRHLVRRRGQEARLRCSPMKGHSHVYWYRQLPEEGLKFMVYLQKENIIDESGMPKERFSAEFPKEGPSILRIQQVVRGDSAAYFCASSPARTGTEKLFFGSGTQLSVL.

The J gene is TRBJ2-3, the V gene TRBV30; D is possibly TRBD2 (6 bases). CDR1 GTSNPN and CDR2 SVGIG come from the germline V gene (reference sequence). The CDR3 consists of 15 residues. Between the trimmed V and J ends, which lost 0 bases and 0 bases, there was a span of 10 bases. Here the CDR3 reads CAWSVRGASTDTQYF. The CDR3 nucleotides read TGTGCCTGGAGTGTACGCGGGGCAAGCACAGATACGCAGTATTTT.

The sample holds many counts of this clone. This chain uses TRBV11-3 with TRBJ1-1, with 8 nucleotides matching TRBD1. CDR3 length: 14 residues. The germline V gene has CDR1 SGHNT and CDR2 YENEEA. V shed 3 bases, J shed 5 bases, and the junction held 5 bases outside the gene matches. Written as DNA, the CDR3 is TGTGCCAGCAGCTTTCTCCAGGGGGCGACTGAAGCTTTCTTT. Translating gives CASSFLQGATEAFF. Filled out from reference TRBV11-3 and TRBJ1-1, the complete variable domain reads EAGVVQSPRYKIIEKKQPVAFWCNPISGHNTLYWYLQNLGQGPELLIRYENEEAVDDSQLPKDRFSAERLKGVDSTLKIQPAELGDSAVYLCASSFLQGATEAFFGQGTRLTVV.

This clone was counted between two and nine times. V is TRBV28 and J is TRBJ1-5; D perhaps matches TRBD1 (5 bases). Trimming pared 4 bases from V and 0 bases from J, leaving 16 bases between. Germline assignment: CDR1 MDHEN and CDR2 SYDVKM. This CDR3 contains 17 residues. CDR3 protein: CASSSHWGGYSNQPQHF. The DNA of the CDR3 is TGTGCCAGCAGTTCACACTGGGGGGGATATAGCAATCAGCCCCAGCATTTT.

Written as DNA, the CDR3 is TGCGCCAGCAGCCTACAGCAGGGGCCCTACGAGCAGTACTTC. Its protein is CASSLQQGPYEQYF. The V gene is TRBV5-1, the J gene TRBJ2-7; possibly TRBD1 for D (6 bases). Deletions cut 4 bases from V and 2 bases from J, with 13 bases between. The CDR3 contains 14 residues. CDR1 is SGHRS and CDR2 is YFSETQ in the germline V gene.

The J gene is TRBJ2-5, the V gene TRBV11-3, with no clear D. CDR3 length equals 16 residues. The germline V and J ends were trimmed by 3 bases and 4 bases, with 18 bases remaining between them. The germline V gene has CDR1 SGHNT and CDR2 YENEEA. Here the CDR3 DNA reads TGTGCCAGCAGCTTCCCCAGAGGCAGCGAAGGAGAGACCCAGTACTTC. Amino acid sequence: CASSFPRGSEGETQYF.

This clone was seen repeatedly, ten times or more. The V call is TRBV11-3, the J call TRBJ2-7; TRBD1 matches at 9 bases. Trimming took 3 bases from V and 6 from J; bases not matched to a gene: 9. Germline loops: CDR1 SGHNT, CDR2 YENEEA. The CDR3 is made up of 15 amino acids. CDR3 DNA: TGTGCCAGCAGCTTGGAAGGGACAGGGTCCACCGAGCAGTACTTC. It specifies CASSLEGTGSTEQYF.

The chain links TRBV6-8 to TRBJ1-6; TRBD1 is a possible D gene (6 bases). V lost 4 bases and J lost 5, with 9 bases in between. Germline CDR1 MNHGY, CDR2 SAAAGT. CDR3 length equals 14 residues. The CDR3 DNA reads TGTGCCAGCAGTTTCCGGACAGATAATTCACCCCTCCACTTT. This sequence encodes CASSFRTDNSPLHF.

This clone was detected only a few times. The chain couples TRBV11-3 to TRBJ2-1; 16 nucleotides line up with TRBD2. The CDR3 is made up of 16 amino acids. J was trimmed by 10 bases and V by 4 bases; bases with no gene match: 7. Per germline, CDR1 SGHNT and CDR2 YENEEA. The CDR3: CASSSPGLAGGLEQFF. CDR3 DNA sequence: TGTGCCAGCAGCTCGCCGGGACTAGCGGGAGGGTTGGAGCAGTTCTTC.

This clone ranks as medium-sized (0.01 to 0.1%). This sequence joins TRBV23-1 and TRBJ1-4; unclear D gene. TRBV23-1 is filed as an ORF, its function uncertain. Deletions cut 11 bases from V and 10 bases from J, with 20 bases between. The CDR3 sequence is 13 residues long. CDR3: CAFSRGWPGKLFF. The CDR3 coding sequence is TGCGCCTTTTCTCGAGGGTGGCCGGGAAAACTGTTTTTT.

This clone was detected only a few times. Its ends do not fully match the called genes, so a read error is possible. This chain joins TRBV11-3 and TRBJ2-3, with TRBD2 matching 9 bases. The CDR3 is 14 amino acids. CDR1 and CDR2 from the germline V gene are SGHNT and YENEEA. In DNA, the CDR3 is TGTGCTAGCAGCGCGGGACTAGCTACAGATACGCAGTATTTT. Its translation: CASSAGLATDTQYF.

This rearrangement joins TRBV28 to TRBJ1-2, with a possible D match to TRBD1 (5 bases). The CDR3 spans 13 residues. The germline gives CDR1 MDHEN, CDR2 SYDVKM. Trimming removed 5 bases from V and 8 bases from J, with 15 bases in between. In DNA form, the CDR3 reads TGTGCCAGCAGTCCGCGGGGCGCGGGCGGCTACACCTTC. This translates into CASSPRGAGGYTF.

By share, this clone counts as medium-sized. The gene calls are TRBV30 and TRBJ2-2, with TRBD1 identical over 9 bases. V trimming: 1 base; J trimming: 6 bases; junction bases outside the gene matches: 6. This CDR3 is 15 amino acids long. CDR1 and CDR2 (germline): GTSNPN, SVGIG (reference sequence). CDR3 in DNA: TGTGCCTGGAGTGGGGACAGGGTGCGGTCCGGGGAGCTGTTTTTT. As protein: CAWSGDRVRSGELFF.

The CDR3: CASSLRGKETQYF. Written as DNA, the CDR3 is TGTGCCAGCAGTTTAAGAGGGAAGGAGACCCAGTACTTC. The V gene is TRBV28, the J gene TRBJ2-5; D is possibly TRBD2 (5 bases). The CDR3 is 13 residues long. The V end lost 2 bases, the J end lost 5 bases, and 9 bases lay between the germline ends. The V gene's germline CDR1 is MDHEN and CDR2 SYDVKM.

The chain employs TRBV28 and TRBJ2-7; TRBD2 matches 9 bases. V shed 7 bases and J 2 bases; nucleotides not matched to a gene: 6. The germline V gene has CDR1 MDHEN and CDR2 SYDVKM. CDR3 length: 14 amino acids. The CDR3 here is CASIRGGAPYEQYF. CDR3 nucleotides: TGTGCCAGCATTCGCGGGGGGGCTCCCTACGAGCAGTACTTC.

This clone was seen a few times. The rearrangement uses TRBV28 and TRBJ2-3; possible D gene TRBD1, 5 bases. CDR1 is MDHEN, CDR2 SYDVKM, per germline. V gave up 8 bases and J gave up 0 bases, with 21 bases separating them. The CDR3 has 17 amino acids. Written as DNA, the CDR3 is TGTGCCAGCCACCCTCAAACCCACGGACATAGCACAGATACGCAGTATTTT. Amino acids: CASHPQTHGHSTDTQYF.